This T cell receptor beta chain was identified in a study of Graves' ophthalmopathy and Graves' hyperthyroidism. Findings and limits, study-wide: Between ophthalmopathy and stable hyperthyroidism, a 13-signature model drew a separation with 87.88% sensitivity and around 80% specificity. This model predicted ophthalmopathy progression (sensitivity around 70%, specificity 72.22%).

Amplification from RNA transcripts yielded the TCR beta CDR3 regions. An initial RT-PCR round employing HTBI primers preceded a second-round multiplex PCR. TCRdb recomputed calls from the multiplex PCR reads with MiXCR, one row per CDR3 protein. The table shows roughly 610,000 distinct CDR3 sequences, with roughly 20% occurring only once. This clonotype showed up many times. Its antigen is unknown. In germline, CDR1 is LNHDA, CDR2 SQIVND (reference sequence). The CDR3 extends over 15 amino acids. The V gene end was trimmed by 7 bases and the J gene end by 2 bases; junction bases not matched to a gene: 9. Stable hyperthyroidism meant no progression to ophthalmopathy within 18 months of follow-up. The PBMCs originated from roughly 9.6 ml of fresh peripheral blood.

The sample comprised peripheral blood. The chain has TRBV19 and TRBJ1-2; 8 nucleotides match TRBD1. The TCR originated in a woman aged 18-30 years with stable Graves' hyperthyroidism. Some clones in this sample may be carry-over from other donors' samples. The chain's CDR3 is CASKDRAASNYGYTF. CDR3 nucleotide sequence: TGTGCCAGTAAGGACAGGGCTGCGTCGAACTATGGCTACACCTTC.